This record covers a single T cell receptor (beta chain). Its specificity is unknown. 13 Jbeta primers and 60 Vbeta primers were used for the PCR. Here immunoSEQ multiplex PCR was the method, and the copy in TCRdb shows in-frame clones only, minus some. This sample has approximately 150,000 clones, with roughly four fifths found just once. This record belongs to a study of cytomegalovirus exposure and HLA in healthy donors. Study context: For the approximately 400 genotyped donors, more than 80% fell within the Caucasian-associated ancestry cluster.

Study outcomes and limitations: Investigators reported approximately 170 TCR beta chains as tied to cytomegalovirus. Later analysis showed most CMV-associated TCR beta chains appearing HLA-restricted.

The sequenced sample was PBMCs. The receptor was isolated from a man in his forties in good health and CMV-seronegative.

The CDR3 bases are TGCAGCGTTATACGCGGACTGGCTGAAGCTTTCTTT. It is translated as CSVIRGLAEAFF. V usage is TRBV29-1 and J usage is TRBJ1-1; D uncertain. V lost 5 bases to trimming and J lost 6 bases, with 13 bases between them. The CDR3 contains 12 residues. In germline, CDR1 is SQVTM, CDR2 ANQGSEA.